The 23 T cell receptor beta chains reported below all come from one sample, sequenced in a study of T cells in Graves' hyperthyroidism and ophthalmopathy. It was RNA transcripts that yielded the amplified TCR beta CDR3 regions. First-round RT-PCR with HTBI primers amplified the TCR CDR3 region. TCRdb fed the multiplex PCR reads into MiXCR, producing one record per CDR3 protein. The sample lists 250,000 to 300,000 distinct CDR3 sequences, roughly 19% seen once, with about 35% in the top ten. Sequencing used blood. The source is a man between 45 and 60 years old with Graves' ophthalmopathy.

V gene TRBV27 combines with J gene TRBJ1-4, with TRBD1 as a possible D gene (5 bases). Germline CDR1 reads MNHEY; CDR2 reads SMNVEV (reference sequence). The V and J ends lost 5 bases and 0 bases respectively, with 16 bases between them. The CDR3 extends over 17 amino acids. CDR3 DNA: TGTGCCAGCAGTCTCCGGGACCCTGGGACAACTAATGAAAAACTGTTTTTT. It encodes CASSLRDPGTTNEKLFF.

A single count supports this clonotype. Given the absence of the conserved phenylalanine or tryptophan at the CDR3 end, a read error is likely. V is TRBV7-8 and J is TRBJ1-1; D is perhaps TRBD1 (5 bases). Per germline, CDR1 SGHVS and CDR2 FQNEAQ. The ends were cut back, 1 base at V and 4 bases at J, with 13 bases in the middle. The length of the CDR3 is 15 residues. CDR3 sequence: CASSLGGARSTEAFS. DNA of the CDR3: TGTGCCAGCAGCTTAGGAGGGGCCCGGAGCACTGAAGCTTTCTCT.

This clonotype occurred many times. The chain recombines TRBV20-1 with TRBJ2-7, with D perhaps matching TRBD2 (6 bases). Deletions cut 0 bases from V and 2 bases from J, with 17 bases between. The CDR3 has 16 amino acids. From germline, CDR1 is DFQATT and CDR2 SNEGSKA (reference sequence). CDR3 amino acids: CSARDLAVEGTYEQYF. The CDR3 region has the DNA TGCAGTGCTAGAGATTTGGCCGTGGAGGGAACCTACGAGCAGTACTTC.

This clonotype has just a few counts. The V gene is TRBV5-6, the J gene TRBJ2-5; maybe TRBD2 (6 bases). The CDR3 covers 14 residues. Trimming took off 5 bases at V and 2 bases at J, with 13 bases between the two ends. Per germline, CDR1 SGHDT and CDR2 YYEEEE. The CDR3 region has the DNA TGTGCCAGCAGGGAAAGAGCGGGTCAAGAGACCCAGTACTTC. Encoded protein: CASRERAGQETQYF.

This clonotype was picked up a small number of times. This chain links TRBV6-1 with TRBJ2-3; TRBD2 agrees at 15 bases. Germline V CDR1 and CDR2: MNHNS, SASEGT. The CDR3 sequence is 15 residues long. V dropped 7 bases and J dropped 5; count of bases not matched to a gene: 4. Written as DNA, the CDR3 is TGTGCCAGCACCAGGGGACTAGCGGGAGGAGATACGCAGTATTTT. Its protein product is CASTRGLAGGDTQYF.

This clonotype has ten or more counts. This chain links TRBV7-2 with TRBJ2-1; no reliable D call. Germline V gives CDR1 SGHTA, CDR2 FQGNSA. This CDR3 is built from 15 residues. Trimming took off 0 bases at V and 2 bases at J, with 8 bases between the two ends. The CDR3 region is CASSLAVGAYNEQFF. DNA for the CDR3: TGTGCCAGCAGCTTAGCGGTCGGAGCCTACAATGAGCAGTTCTTC.

The chain is built from TRBV6-1 and TRBJ2-2; no clear D. Germline-derived CDR1 and CDR2 are MNHNS and SASEGT. Trimming cost V 6 bases and J 1 base, with 6 bases left between them. The CDR3 extends over 13 amino acids. The CDR3: CASRDRNTGELFF. DNA for the CDR3: TGTGCCAGCAGGGACCGGAACACCGGGGAGCTGTTTTTT.

The V gene is TRBV28, the J gene TRBJ1-2, with D perhaps TRBD1 (6 bases). V was shortened by 1 base and J by 5 bases, with 11 bases between the two germline ends. The CDR3 is 14 amino acids. Germline V gene data show CDR1 as MDHEN and CDR2 as SYDVKM. CDR3 amino acids: CASSLSGARYGYTF. The CDR3, as DNA: TGTGCCAGCAGTTTATCGGGGGCTAGGTATGGCTACACCTTC.

This chain links TRBV11-3 with TRBJ2-2; 11 bases are shared with TRBD1. Germline V gene lookup returns CDR1 SGHNT and CDR2 YENEEA. This CDR3 spans 15 amino acids. With 4 bases clipped from V and 6 bases from J, the junction kept 4 bases outside the gene matches. DNA for the CDR3: TGTGCCAGCAGCTCGGACAGGGGGCCTGCCGGGGAGCTGTTTTTT. It codes for CASSSDRGPAGELFF.

The chain has TRBV6-1 and TRBJ1-5, with 10 bases identical to TRBD1. CDR3 size: 16 residues. Germline V gene data show CDR1 as MNHNS and CDR2 as SASEGT. The trim removed 11 bases at V and 0 bases at J, leaving 10 bases unmatched. The CDR3 nucleotides are TGTGCCGGGCCGGGGACAGGGGATGCTAGCAATCAGCCCCAGCATTTT. Its protein product is CAGPGTGDASNQPQHF.

CDR3 in DNA: TGTGTGATTTCCACCGGGGACACTGAAGCTTTCTTT. Its protein product is CVISTGDTEAFF. The chain recombines TRBV24-1 with TRBJ1-1, with D hard to call. Germline V gene sequence: CDR1 KGHDR, CDR2 SFDVKD. This CDR3 has 12 amino acids.

This CDR3 reads CATSRVWRATEAFF. The CDR3 DNA sequence: TGTGCCACCAGCAGAGTATGGAGGGCTACTGAAGCTTTCTTT. The chain employs TRBV15 and TRBJ1-1; D unclear. There are 14 residues in the CDR3. CDR1 is LNHNV and CDR2 is YYDKDF in the germline V gene (reference sequence). Trimming took 1 base from V and 5 from J, leaving 11 bases between them.

This sequence joins TRBV11-3 and TRBJ2-1; 7 positions agree with TRBD2. Losses at the gene ends were 2 bases for V and 2 bases for J; bases not matched to a gene: 3. In germline, CDR1 is SGHNT, CDR2 YENEEA. The CDR3 totals 15 residues. CDR3 DNA sequence: TGTGCCAGCAGCTTAAAGCGGGGTCCCTACAATGAGCAGTTCTTC. As protein: CASSLKRGPYNEQFF.

This clonotype has a count of ten or more. V and J are TRBV7-6 and TRBJ2-1, with a tentative D call TRBD1 (5 bases). Germline V gives CDR1 SGHVS, CDR2 FNYEAQ. CDR3 length: 14 amino acids. Trimming shortened V by 5 bases and J by 2 bases, and 10 bases separated the two germline ends. CDR3 sequence reads: CASSQQGTYNEQFF. CDR3 sequence (DNA): TGTGCCAGCAGCCAGCAGGGAACCTACAATGAGCAGTTCTTC.

This clonotype was observed at least ten times. DNA of the CDR3: TGTGCCAGCAGTACCGGGACCCCCGGGGCAGATACGCAGTATTTT. Translation gives CASSTGTPGADTQYF. V and J are TRBV27 and TRBJ2-3, with D possibly called TRBD1 or TRBD2 (5 bases each). Germline CDR1 MNHEY, CDR2 SMNVEV (reference sequence). CDR3 length: 15 amino acids. Trimming removed 5 bases from V and 4 bases from J, with 16 bases in between.

The chain employs TRBV10-3 and TRBJ2-5; D remains unclear. Trimming cost V 0 bases and J 5 bases, with 1 base left between them. This CDR3 spans 11 amino acids. Germline CDR1 and CDR2: ENHRY and SYGVKD. The DNA for the CDR3 is TGTGCCATCAGTGAGTCTGAGACCCAGTACTTC. Translation: CAISESETQYF.

This clonotype was picked up many times. The genes are TRBV2 and TRBJ2-5; 10 nucleotides line up with TRBD1. The CDR3 totals 14 residues. Germline lookup yields CDR1 SNHLY and CDR2 FYNNEI. V shed 6 bases, J shed 2 bases, and the junction held 3 bases outside the gene matches. CDR3 nucleotide sequence: TGTGCCAGCAGCCGGGACAGGGGACAAGAGACCCAGTACTTC. It specifies CASSRDRGQETQYF.

This chain connects TRBV20-1 to TRBJ2-5; 9 bases are shared with TRBD2. The length of the CDR3 is 14 residues. CDR1 DFQATT and CDR2 SNEGSKA come from the germline V gene (reference sequence). With V trimmed by 4 bases and J by 5 bases, 8 bases remained unmatched. CDR3 loop: CSANTHSGSETQYF. CDR3 DNA sequence: TGCAGTGCTAACACCCATAGCGGGAGTGAGACCCAGTACTTC.

This clonotype came up a few times. A clone one base away is much larger, so this may be a read error. The chain couples TRBV3-1 to TRBJ2-7; D uncertain. This CDR3 region has 13 residues. Looked up from germline, CDR1 is LGHDT and CDR2 is YNNKEL (reference sequence). The CDR3 DNA reads TGTGCCAACAGCCAAAGCCCATCGGACGAGCAGTACTTC. As protein: CANSQSPSDEQYF.

The chain links TRBV6-1 to TRBJ1-5; perhaps TRBD1 as D (5 bases). V was shortened by 5 bases and J by 3 bases, with 14 bases between the two germline ends. This CDR3 contains 15 residues. Germline CDR1 is MNHNS and CDR2 is SASEGT. The CDR3 sequence: CASSKRGTTNQPQHF. The CDR3 coding sequence is TGTGCCAGCAGTAAAAGGGGCACAACCAATCAGCCCCAGCATTTT.

Ten or more counts support this clonotype. The genes are TRBV20-1 and TRBJ2-1; possibly TRBD1 or TRBD2 for D (6 bases each). Germline V gene data show CDR1 as DFQATT and CDR2 as SNEGSKA (reference sequence). V gave up 6 bases and J gave up 9 bases, with 21 bases separating them. The CDR3 is made up of 14 amino acids. DNA for the CDR3: TGCAGTGCAACAGGGATTACGGGCGGGGCTGAGCAGTTCTTC. Its translation is CSATGITGGAEQFF.

This clonotype has more than one count but fewer than ten. V usage is TRBV28 and J usage is TRBJ1-1; no clear D gene. Germline values: CDR1 MDHEN, CDR2 SYDVKM. The CDR3 length is 13 residues. Trimming stripped 5 bases from V and 0 bases from J, with 7 bases between. CDR3 DNA: TGTGCCAGCAGTCTCAAGATGAACACTGAAGCTTTCTTT. This encodes CASSLKMNTEAFF.

This clonotype has just a few counts. The chain carries TRBV30 and TRBJ2-1; D could derive from TRBD1 or TRBD2 (6 bases each). With 0 bases removed from V and 5 bases from J, the gap between germline ends came to 14 bases. This CDR3 is built from 15 residues. Germline V lookup: CDR1 GTSNPN, CDR2 SVGIG (reference sequence). CDR3 loop: CAWSVGGSVNNEQFF. The CDR3 DNA reads TGTGCCTGGAGTGTAGGGGGGAGTGTTAACAATGAGCAGTTCTTC.